This entry lists 14 T cell receptor beta chains sequenced from one sample in a study of T cell responses to AZD1222 COVID-19 vaccine. Libraries were prepared by immunoSEQ multiplex PCR; TCRdb keeps only in-frame clonotypes and omits some of them. The table lists 150,000 or so clones, around 90% of them singletons. Here the sequenced sample was peripheral blood, taken on day 0 of AZD1222 vaccination. The source of these receptors is an adult in good health.

This clone has just one count. The V call is TRBV28, the J call TRBJ2-7; 11 bases agree with TRBD2. After removal of 3 bases from V and 2 bases from J, the junction contained 12 bases not matched to a gene. CDR3 length: 18 amino acids. The germline V gene has CDR1 MDHEN and CDR2 SYDVKM. The CDR3 region has the DNA TGTGCCAGCAGTTTCAAACTAGCGGGAGAAAGAAACCCCTACGAGCAGTACTTC. Its protein is CASSFKLAGERNPYEQYF. The full variable domain, with the rest looked up from reference TRBV28 and TRBJ2-7, is DVKVTQSSRYLVKRTGEKVFLECVQDMDHENMFWYRQDPGLGLRLIYFSYDVKMKEKGDIPEGYSVSREKKERFSLILESASTNQTSMYLCASSFKLAGERNPYEQYFGPGTRLTVT.

This clone has more than one count but fewer than ten. This chain links TRBV5-5 with TRBJ1-5; 7 positions match TRBD1. From germline, CDR1 is SGHKS and CDR2 YYEKEE (reference sequence). The V segment lost 4 bases and the J segment 0 bases; nucleotides outside the gene matches: 4. The CDR3 covers 15 residues. This CDR3 reads CASSPGQYSNQPQHF. CDR3 nucleotide sequence: TGTGCCAGCAGCCCGGGACAGTATAGCAATCAGCCCCAGCATTTT.

The J gene is TRBJ1-3, the V gene TRBV5-6; no reliable D call. Trimming removed 3 bases from V and 2 bases from J, with 0 bases in between. This CDR3 region has 11 residues. From germline, CDR1 is SGHDT and CDR2 YYEEEE. CDR3 bases: TGTGCCAGCAGCTCTGGAAACACCATATATTTT. It encodes CASSSGNTIYF.

The chain combines TRBV28 with TRBJ2-7; 7 nucleotides match TRBD2. The CDR3 loop spans 15 amino acids. Germline lookup yields CDR1 MDHEN and CDR2 SYDVKM. Trimming cost V 6 bases and J 2 bases; bases outside gene matches: 10. The CDR3 protein is CASSPGGTTAYEQYF. The CDR3 DNA is TGTGCCAGCAGCCCTGGGGGGACTACCGCCTACGAGCAGTACTTC.

This clone was found once. The V and J genes are TRBV19 and TRBJ1-2; D unclear. V lost 9 bases, J lost 4 bases, and 12 bases lay in between. The CDR3 is 12 amino acids. Germline-derived CDR1 and CDR2 are LNHDA and SQIVND (reference sequence). The CDR3 DNA follows: TGTGCCAGCTACGGCAGCTTCTATGGCTACACCTTC. It specifies CASYGSFYGYTF.

The J gene is TRBJ2-5, the V gene TRBV13; D tentatively reads TRBD1 or TRBD2 (6 bases each). The germline V and J ends were trimmed by 0 bases and 0 bases, with 17 bases remaining between them. This CDR3 region has 18 residues. In germline, CDR1 is PRHDT, CDR2 FYEKMQ (reference sequence). CDR3: CASSLGEYTGANQETQYF. DNA for the CDR3: TGTGCCAGCAGCTTAGGCGAATATACGGGGGCGAACCAAGAGACCCAGTACTTC. Full variable domain (remainder filled in from reference TRBV13 and TRBJ2-5): AAGVIQSPRHLIKEKRETATLKCYPIPRHDTVYWYQQGPGQDPQFLISFYEKMQSDKGSIPDRFSAQQFSDYHSELNMSSLELGDSALYFCASSLGEYTGANQETQYFGPGTRLLVL.

V gene TRBV12-3 or TRBV12-4 combines with J gene TRBJ1-2; a possible D gene is TRBD1 (5 bases). The V end was cut by 0 bases, the J end by 8 bases, with 10 bases between. This CDR3 region has 13 residues. CDR3 sequence: CASSLAPGVGYTF. The CDR3, as DNA: TGTGCCAGCAGTTTAGCGCCGGGGGTAGGCTACACCTTC.

This clone appeared once. The V call is TRBV12-3 or TRBV12-4, the J call TRBJ2-7; D unclear. V was clipped by 8 bases and J by 5 bases, with 10 bases between them. This CDR3 has 11 residues. CDR3 nucleotides: TGTGCCAGCGGGAAAGTCCACGAGCAGTACTTC. It codes for CASGKVHEQYF.

The V call is TRBV7-9, the J call TRBJ2-7; 7 nucleotides line up with TRBD1. The V gene end was trimmed by 4 bases and the J gene end by 3 bases; junction bases not matched to a gene: 12. The CDR3 runs to 16 residues. CDR1 is SEHNR and CDR2 is FQNEAQ in the germline V gene (reference sequence). CDR3 nucleotide sequence: TGTGCCAGCAGCTCCCTCCTGACAGGGAAGGACTACGAGCAGTACTTC. Translating gives CASSSLLTGKDYEQYF.

This chain joins TRBV5-4 and TRBJ1-4, with D possibly being TRBD1 (5 bases). Germline lookup yields CDR1 SGHNT and CDR2 YYREEE (reference sequence). The CDR3 covers 12 residues. The V end was cut by 5 bases, the J end by 10 bases, with 12 bases between. CDR3 in DNA: TGTGCCAGCAGGGGGCCTTCTGGAAAACTGTTTTTT. It yields the protein CASRGPSGKLFF.

This chain uses TRBV5-1 with TRBJ1-2, with D unresolved. CDR3 size: 14 residues. V gave up 2 bases and J gave up 7 bases, with 15 bases separating them. Per the germline V gene, CDR1 is SGHRS and CDR2 is YFSETQ. The CDR3 loop reads CASSFLGLEGGYTF. The CDR3 bases are TGCGCCAGCAGCTTTCTAGGGTTGGAGGGTGGCTACACCTTC.

The chain employs TRBV7-9 and TRBJ1-2, with TRBD1 as a possible D gene (5 bases). The germline gives CDR1 SEHNR, CDR2 FQNEAQ (reference sequence). CDR3 length: 15 residues. The V and J ends lost 3 bases and 0 bases respectively, with 11 bases between them. The DNA for the CDR3 is TGTGCCAGCAGCTTCGGGACCGCAGCTAACTATGGCTACACCTTC. Translation: CASSFGTAANYGYTF.

The rearrangement uses TRBV27 and TRBJ2-4; 9 nucleotides align to TRBD1. The V segment lost 4 bases and the J segment 12 bases; nucleotides outside the gene matches: 22. The CDR3 spans 18 residues. CDR1 and CDR2 (germline): MNHEY, SMNVEV (reference sequence). The CDR3 coding sequence is TGTGCCAGCAGTTACCGCCCTCCGGGACAGGGAGTGGCGGTTGCTCAGTACTTC. Translated: CASSYRPPGQGVAVAQYF.

The chain employs TRBV7-8 and TRBJ1-1; D might be TRBD1 (6 bases). This CDR3 is built from 15 residues. The V gene lost 8 bases and the J gene lost 5 bases, with 21 bases spanning the gap. CDR1 and CDR2 (germline): SGHVS, FQNEAQ. CDR3 protein: CASGRGLGGGTEAFF. The CDR3 region has the DNA TGTGCCAGCGGACGGGGGCTGGGTGGTGGGACTGAAGCTTTCTTT.